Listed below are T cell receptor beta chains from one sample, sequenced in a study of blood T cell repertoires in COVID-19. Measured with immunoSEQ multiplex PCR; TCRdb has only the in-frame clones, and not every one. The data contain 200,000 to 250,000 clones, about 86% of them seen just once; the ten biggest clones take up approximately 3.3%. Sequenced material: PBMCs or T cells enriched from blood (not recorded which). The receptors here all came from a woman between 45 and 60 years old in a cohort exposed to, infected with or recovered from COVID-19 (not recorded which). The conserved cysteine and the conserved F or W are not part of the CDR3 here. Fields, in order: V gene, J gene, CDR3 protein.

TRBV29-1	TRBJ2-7	SVGAQGGGKQY
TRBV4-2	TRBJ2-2	ASSQDRGELF
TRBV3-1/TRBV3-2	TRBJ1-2	ASYSPGFYGYT
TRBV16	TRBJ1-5	ASSQSNRGQGQPQH
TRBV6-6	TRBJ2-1	ASSSRGWGTGGVLYNEQF
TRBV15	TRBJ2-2	ATSSRGEAGELF
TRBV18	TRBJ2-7	ASSPKAGGPHEQY
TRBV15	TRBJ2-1	ATSREGTGANEQF
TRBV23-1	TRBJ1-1	ASSQPRQGENTEAF
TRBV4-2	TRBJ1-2	ASSQGGDRGLGYT
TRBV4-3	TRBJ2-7	ASSQRASGSPYEQY
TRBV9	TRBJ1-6	ASSVDGSSLYNSPLH
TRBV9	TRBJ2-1	ASSVASGGTEQF
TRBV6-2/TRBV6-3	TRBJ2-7	ASSYFEGGEQY
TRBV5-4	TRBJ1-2	ASSLDTGYT
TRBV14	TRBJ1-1	ASSQDRNTEAF
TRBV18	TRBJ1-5	ASSPFRDGQPQH
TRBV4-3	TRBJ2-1	ASSQELVRASSYNEQF
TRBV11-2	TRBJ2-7	ASSTREVADEQY
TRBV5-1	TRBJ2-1	ASSFGLAGAYNEQF
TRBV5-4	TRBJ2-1	ASSPGGTRGRDEQF
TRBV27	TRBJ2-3	ASSLQFPTGPERGTDTQY
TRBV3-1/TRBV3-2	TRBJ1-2	ASSHYPRTANYGYT
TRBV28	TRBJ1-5	ASITGKNQPQH
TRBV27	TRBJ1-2	ASSPHNRGVGGYT
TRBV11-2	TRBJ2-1	ASSFVGALNEQF
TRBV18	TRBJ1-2	ASSPSSEGNYGYT
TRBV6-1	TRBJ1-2	ASSEKFLPEGYGYT
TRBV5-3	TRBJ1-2	ARTGNNYGYT
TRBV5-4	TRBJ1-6	ASSSWRNGMDSPLH
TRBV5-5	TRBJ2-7	ASSPGTGAYEQY
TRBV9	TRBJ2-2	ASSVGLAGGHTGELF
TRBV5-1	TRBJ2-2	ASSLLQGISGELF
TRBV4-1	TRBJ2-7	ASSQEPGLAYEQY
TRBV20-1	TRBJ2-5	SFLVSKTQY
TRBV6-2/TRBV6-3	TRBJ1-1	ASSYSVRGEAF
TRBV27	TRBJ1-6	ASTPEANYSPLH
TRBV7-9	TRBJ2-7	ASSLGRTGTDSYEQY
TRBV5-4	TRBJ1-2	ASSLAQGRYGYT